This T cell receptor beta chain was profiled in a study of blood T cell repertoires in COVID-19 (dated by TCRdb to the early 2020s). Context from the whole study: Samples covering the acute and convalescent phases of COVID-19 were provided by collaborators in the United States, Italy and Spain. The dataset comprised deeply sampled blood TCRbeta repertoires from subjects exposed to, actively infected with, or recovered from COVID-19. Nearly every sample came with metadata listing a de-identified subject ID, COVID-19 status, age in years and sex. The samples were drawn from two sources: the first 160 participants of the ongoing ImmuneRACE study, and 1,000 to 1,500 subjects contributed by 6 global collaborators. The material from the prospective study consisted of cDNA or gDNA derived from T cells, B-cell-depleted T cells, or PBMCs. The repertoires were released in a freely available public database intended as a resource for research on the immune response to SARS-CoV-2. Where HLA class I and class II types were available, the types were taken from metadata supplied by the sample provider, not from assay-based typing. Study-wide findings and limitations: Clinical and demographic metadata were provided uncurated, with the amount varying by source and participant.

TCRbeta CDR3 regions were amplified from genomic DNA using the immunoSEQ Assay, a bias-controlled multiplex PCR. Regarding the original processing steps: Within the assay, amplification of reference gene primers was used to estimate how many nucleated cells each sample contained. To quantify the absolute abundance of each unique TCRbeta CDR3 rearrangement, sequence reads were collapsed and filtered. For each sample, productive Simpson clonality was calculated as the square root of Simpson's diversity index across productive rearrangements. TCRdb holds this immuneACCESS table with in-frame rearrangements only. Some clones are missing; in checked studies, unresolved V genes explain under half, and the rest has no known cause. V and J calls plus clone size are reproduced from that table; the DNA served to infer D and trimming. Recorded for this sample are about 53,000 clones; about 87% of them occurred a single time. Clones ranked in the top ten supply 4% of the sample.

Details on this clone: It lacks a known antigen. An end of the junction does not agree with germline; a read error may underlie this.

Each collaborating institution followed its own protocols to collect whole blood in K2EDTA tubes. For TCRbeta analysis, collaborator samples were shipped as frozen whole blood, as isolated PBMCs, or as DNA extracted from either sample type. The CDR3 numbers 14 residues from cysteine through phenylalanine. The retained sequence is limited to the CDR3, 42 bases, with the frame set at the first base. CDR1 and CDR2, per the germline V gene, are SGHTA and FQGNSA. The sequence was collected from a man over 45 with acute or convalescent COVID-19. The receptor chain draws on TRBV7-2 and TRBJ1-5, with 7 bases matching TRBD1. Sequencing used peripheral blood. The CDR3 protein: CASSADRTNRPQHF. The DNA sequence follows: TGTGCCAGCAGCGCGGACAGGACTAATCGGCCCCAGCATTTT.